This paragraph reports one T cell receptor (beta chain). The antigen remains undetermined. The use of a sample-barcoded 5' primer and a J-beta primer mix characterized a second PCR of roughly 6 to 11 cycles. In TCRdb, the 5' RACE reads were re-called with MiXCR into one record per CDR3 protein. The table lists some 850,000 distinct CDR3 sequences, around 25% of them singletons. The data were taken from a study of blood T cells in healthy people across ages. In each sample, at least 7 million PBMCs were isolated. Findings and caveats of the study: Diversity was higher, and naive CD4+ cells more numerous, in long-lived donors than in aged donors.

This CDR3 is 15 amino acids long. Germline lookup yields CDR1 SEHNR and CDR2 FQNEAQ (reference sequence). These same records also appear under a second study, on T cells of mothers and their children.

V gene TRBV7-9 combines with J gene TRBJ2-5; perhaps TRBD2 as D (5 bases). TRBJ2-1 matches the DNA end more closely, so the J call is doubtful. The sample comprised blood. The receptor comes from a boy aged 5 to 17 in good health. CDR3 residues: CASSSPRLGGGGQFF. CDR3 in DNA: TGTGCCAGCAGCTCCCCTCGGCTTGGAGGAGGAGGGCAGTTCTTC.